The 5 T cell receptor beta chains below were found in one sample sequenced in a study of cytomegalovirus exposure and HLA in healthy donors. This PCR relied on a set of 60 Vbeta primers and 13 Jbeta primers. TCRdb's copy holds only in-frame clones and misses some; the assay was immunoSEQ multiplex PCR. Here the sample spans a few hundred thousand clones, 60% to 85% being singletons. The sequenced material came from PBMCs. The receptors shown here come from a man in his forties in good health and CMV-seronegative.

This clone was recorded only once. The chain is built from TRBV6-6 and TRBJ2-7; 8 nucleotides match TRBD1. The V gene's germline CDR1 is MNHNY and CDR2 SVGAGI (reference sequence). V dropped 2 bases and J dropped 2; count of bases not matched to a gene: 5. This CDR3 has 15 residues. CDR3 DNA sequence: TGTGCCAGCAGTTACCTTGGACAGGGAGCCTACGAGCAGTACTTC. Its protein is CASSYLGQGAYEQYF.

The rearrangement links TRBV7-9 to TRBJ2-7; 9 nucleotides line up with TRBD1. Trimming took 5 bases from V and 1 from J; bases not matched to a gene: 9. The CDR3 is made up of 16 amino acids. Germline CDR1 is SEHNR and CDR2 is FQNEAQ (reference sequence). The CDR3 DNA is TGTGCCAGCAGCCTTACCGGAGGGACAGGGTCCTACGAGCAGTACTTC. Encoded protein: CASSLTGGTGSYEQYF.

This clone was counted between two and nine times. The chain's CDR3 is CASSASSMNTEAFF. The CDR3 region has the DNA TGTGCCAGCAGCGCTTCTAGCATGAACACTGAAGCTTTCTTT. V and J are TRBV9 and TRBJ1-1, with D unclear. This CDR3 has 14 amino acids. Germline V gene sequence: CDR1 SGDLS, CDR2 YYNGEE. Trimming took off 3 bases at V and 0 bases at J, with 9 bases between the two ends.

The CDR3, as DNA: TGTGCCAGCAGTTTGACGGGGGGCTTCGCCGGGGAGCTGTTTTTT. It codes for CASSLTGGFAGELFF. This chain links TRBV27 with TRBJ2-2; perhaps TRBD2 as D (7 bases). CDR1 is MNHEY and CDR2 is SMNVEV in the germline V gene (reference sequence). V lost 3 bases and J lost 6, with 14 bases in between. The CDR3 loop spans 15 amino acids.

J is TRBJ2-2 and V is TRBV11-2, with D tentatively TRBD2 (5 bases). CDR1 is SGHAT, CDR2 FQNNGV, per germline. V was trimmed by 1 base and J by 4 bases, leaving 13 bases between them. The CDR3 contains 16 residues. The CDR3 sequence: CASSLVGLASTGELFF. CDR3 bases: TGTGCCAGCAGCTTAGTAGGACTGGCCTCCACCGGGGAGCTGTTTTTT.